One sample yielded the 19 T cell receptor beta chains listed below, sequenced in a study of CD4 T cells in relation to SARS-CoV-2 and coronaviruses. The unexposed donors gave CD4+ T cells in about 2011-2018, prior to COVID-19. Libraries were prepared by immunoSEQ multiplex PCR; TCRdb keeps only in-frame clonotypes and omits some of them. The sample yields 65,000 or so clones, over 80% seen once. Sequenced: memory CD4+ T cells from PBMCs. These receptor sequences come from a human donor in good health.

The chain combines TRBV29-1 with TRBJ2-1; D possibly corresponds to TRBD2 (6 bases). The CDR3 totals 13 residues. Germline lookup yields CDR1 SQVTM and CDR2 ANQGSEA. Trimming removed 1 base at V and 6 bases at J, with 10 bases between. This chain's CDR3 is CSVEGRRGNEQFF. CDR3 in DNA: TGCAGCGTTGAAGGTCGGAGGGGCAATGAGCAGTTCTTC.

The genes are TRBV5-1 and TRBJ2-5; 7 positions agree with TRBD1. CDR3 length: 13 amino acids. Per the germline V gene, CDR1 is SGHRS and CDR2 is YFSETQ. The J segment lost 5 bases and the V segment lost 6 bases, leaving 7 bases of the junction unmatched. The CDR3 loop reads CASNNRGLETQYF. CDR3 in DNA: TGCGCCAGCAACAACAGGGGATTGGAGACCCAGTACTTC.

The CDR3, as DNA: TGTGCCAGCAGCGAGGGACAGGTAGAGACCCAGTACTTC. Translation gives CASSEGQVETQYF. This chain connects TRBV7-6 to TRBJ2-5; 8 nucleotides align to TRBD1. There are 13 residues in the CDR3. V lost 5 bases, J lost 4 bases, and 3 bases stayed unmatched. CDR1 is SGHVS and CDR2 is FNYEAQ in the germline V gene.

The chain employs TRBV5-5 and TRBJ2-7; D gene unclear. The CDR3 is made up of 13 amino acids. The V gene lost 0 bases and the J gene lost 4 bases, with 8 bases spanning the gap. Germline CDR1 reads SGHKS; CDR2 reads YYEKEE (reference sequence). The CDR3, as DNA: TGTGCCAGCAGCTTGGGAGGATGGTACGAGCAGTACTTC. Its translation: CASSLGGWYEQYF.

V usage is TRBV7-3 and J usage is TRBJ2-2, with 8 bases matching TRBD1. V was pared by 6 bases and J by 3 bases, with 6 bases of the junction left unmatched. The CDR3 consists of 15 residues. Germline lookup yields CDR1 SGHTA and CDR2 FQGTGA. The chain's CDR3 is CASSKQGAYTGELFF. CDR3 in DNA: TGTGCCAGCAGTAAGCAGGGGGCTTACACCGGGGAGCTGTTTTTT.

The chain combines TRBV10-3 with TRBJ1-1; 7 bases are a match to TRBD1. V dropped 6 bases and J dropped 7; count of bases not matched to a gene: 5. The CDR3 is 12 amino acids. From germline, CDR1 is ENHRY and CDR2 SYGVKD. Written as DNA, the CDR3 is TGTGCCATCAGGGGGACAGACGTTGAAGCTTTCTTT. Protein sequence: CAIRGTDVEAFF.

The V gene is TRBV7-3, the J gene TRBJ2-3; no clear D. Germline-derived CDR1 and CDR2 are SGHTA and FQGTGA. V dropped 0 bases and J dropped 4 bases, with 8 bases sitting between them. The CDR3 covers 14 residues. The CDR3 DNA sequence: TGTGCCAGCAGCTTAACGCATGACTCAGATACGCAGTATTTT. Its protein is CASSLTHDSDTQYF.

This chain links TRBV4-1 with TRBJ2-5; 8 bases line up with TRBD2. V lost 5 bases to trimming and J lost 5 bases; unmatched junction nucleotides: 16. The CDR3 runs to 17 residues. CDR1 MGHRA and CDR2 YSYEKL come from the germline V gene. The CDR3 sequence: CASSGEAGGGWGETQYF. CDR3 sequence (DNA): TGCGCCAGCAGCGGGGAGGCGGGCGGGGGGTGGGGGGAGACCCAGTACTTC.

V is TRBV5-1 and J is TRBJ2-2; 13 nucleotides line up with TRBD2. The CDR3 consists of 16 residues. V dropped 4 bases and J dropped 4; count of bases not matched to a gene: 4. Per the germline V gene, CDR1 is SGHRS and CDR2 is YFSETQ. The CDR3 spells CASSGLAGVATGELFF. The CDR3 DNA is TGCGCCAGCAGCGGACTAGCGGGAGTGGCCACCGGGGAGCTGTTTTTT. The full variable domain, rest sourced from reference TRBV5-1 and TRBJ2-2, is KAGVTQTPRYLIKTRGQQVTLSCSPISGHRSVSWYQQTPGQGLQFLFEYFSETQRNKGNFPGRFSGRQFSNSRSEMNVSTLELGDSALYLCASSGLAGVATGELFFGEGSRLTVL.

The V and J genes are TRBV24-1 and TRBJ2-4, with 9 positions matching TRBD2. CDR1 KGHDR and CDR2 SFDVKD come from the germline V gene. There are 17 residues in the CDR3. V dropped 2 bases and J dropped 6; count of bases not matched to a gene: 10. CDR3 amino acids: CATSDSRGGAGGNIQYF. The CDR3 bases are TGTGCCACCAGTGATTCTCGCGGGGGGGCGGGCGGAAACATTCAGTACTTC.

The chain couples TRBV28 to TRBJ2-7; 8 bases map to TRBD1. The V and J ends lost 5 bases and 0 bases, in that order; junction bases with no gene match: 12. In germline, CDR1 is MDHEN, CDR2 SYDVKM. The CDR3 length is 17 residues. The CDR3 nucleotides read TGTGCCAGCAGTCGCGCCCCGGGACAGGCCAGCTCCTACGAGCAGTACTTC. It yields the protein CASSRAPGQASSYEQYF.

This chain connects TRBV5-6 to TRBJ1-4, with D possibly TRBD1 on 6 matching bases. Germline CDR1 SGHDT, CDR2 YYEEEE. The V and J ends lost 4 bases and 0 bases respectively, with 10 bases between them. The CDR3 is 15 amino acids. CDR3 sequence reads: CASSRDITTNEKLFF. The CDR3, as DNA: TGTGCCAGCAGCCGGGACATAACAACTAATGAAAAACTGTTTTTT.

CDR3 DNA: TGTGCCAGTAGACAGGGGCGAGAGACCCAGTACTTC. Protein sequence: CASRQGRETQYF. The chain recombines TRBV19 with TRBJ2-5; the match to TRBD1 covers 7 bases. CDR3 size: 12 residues. The junction had 2 bases not matched to a gene; V was cut back by 6 bases and J by 4 bases. In germline, CDR1 is LNHDA, CDR2 SQIVND (reference sequence).

This clone turned up a few times. The chain recombines TRBV7-3 with TRBJ1-6, with D uncertain. The germline CDR1 and CDR2 sequences are SGHTA and FQGTGA. V was pared by 3 bases and J by 5 bases, with 2 bases between. The CDR3 sequence is 12 residues long. The CDR3 sequence: CASSFNNSPLHF. In DNA, the CDR3 is TGTGCCAGCAGCTTTAATAATTCACCCCTCCACTTT.

This clone showed up just once. This sequence joins TRBV27 and TRBJ2-3; 7 bases fit TRBD1. Germline V gene sequence: CDR1 MNHEY, CDR2 SMNVEV (reference sequence). The ends lost 3 bases at V and 5 bases at J; junction bases unmatched: 11. CDR3 length equals 16 residues. DNA for the CDR3: TGTGCCAGCAGTTTTTCCGCTACGACAGGGCAAGATACGCAGTATTTT. Its translation is CASSFSATTGQDTQYF.

This clone was seen a few times. The chain uses TRBV28 and TRBJ2-7, with TRBD1 matching 7 bases. This CDR3 is 14 amino acids long. V was clipped by 5 bases and J by 3 bases; unmatched bases: 7. Germline values: CDR1 MDHEN, CDR2 SYDVKM. The CDR3 protein is CASSPPGQNYEQYF. The CDR3 DNA reads as TGTGCCAGCAGTCCTCCGGGACAGAACTACGAGCAGTACTTC.

V gene TRBV7-2 combines with J gene TRBJ1-2, with a possible D match to TRBD1 (5 bases). The germline V gene encodes CDR1 SGHTA and CDR2 FQGNSA. The CDR3 covers 14 residues. Trimming stripped 2 bases from V and 8 bases from J, with 15 bases between. The CDR3 here is CASSLPGTTGGYTF. The CDR3 DNA is TGTGCCAGCAGCTTACCCGGGACGACGGGCGGCTACACCTTC.

CDR3: CASSGGDSNQPQHF. CDR3 nucleotide sequence: TGCGCCAGCAGCGGGGGGGATAGCAATCAGCCCCAGCATTTT. The J gene is TRBJ1-5, the V gene TRBV5-1, with D perhaps TRBD1 (5 bases). This CDR3 has 14 amino acids. Germline lookup yields CDR1 SGHRS and CDR2 YFSETQ. Trimming shortened V by 4 bases and J by 0 bases, and 8 bases separated the two germline ends.

The J gene is TRBJ2-2, the V gene TRBV19, with TRBD2 matching over 7 bases. The CDR3 length is 17 residues. V lost 6 bases, J lost 5 bases, and 15 bases stayed unmatched. CDR1 and CDR2 (germline): LNHDA, SQIVND (reference sequence). CDR3 bases: TGTGCCAGTAGCCCCCCCCTGTGGGGGGGTTGGACCGGGGAGCTGTTTTTT. It codes for CASSPPLWGGWTGELFF.